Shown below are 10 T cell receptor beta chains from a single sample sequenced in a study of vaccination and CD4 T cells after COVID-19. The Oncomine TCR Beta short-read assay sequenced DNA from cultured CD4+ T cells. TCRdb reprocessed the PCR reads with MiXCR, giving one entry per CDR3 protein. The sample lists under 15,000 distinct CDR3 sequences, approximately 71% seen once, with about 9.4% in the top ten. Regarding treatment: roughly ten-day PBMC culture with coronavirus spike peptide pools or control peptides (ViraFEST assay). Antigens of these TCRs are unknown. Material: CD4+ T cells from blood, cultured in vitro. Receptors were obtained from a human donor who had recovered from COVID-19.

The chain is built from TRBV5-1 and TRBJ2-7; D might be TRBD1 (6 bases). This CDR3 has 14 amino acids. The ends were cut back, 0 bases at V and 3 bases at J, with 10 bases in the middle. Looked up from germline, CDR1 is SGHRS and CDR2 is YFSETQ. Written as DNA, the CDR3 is TGCGCCAGCAGCTTGGGACTACAGGGCTACGAGCAGTACTTC. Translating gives CASSLGLQGYEQYF.

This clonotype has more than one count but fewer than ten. CDR3 sequence: CATSRARPGQVYEQYF. Written as DNA, the CDR3 is TGTGCCACCAGCAGAGCCAGACCGGGACAGGTCTACGAGCAGTACTTC. The gene calls are TRBV15 and TRBJ2-7; 8 positions agree with TRBD1. J lost 3 bases, V lost 1 base, and 8 bases had no gene match. Germline V gives CDR1 LNHNV, CDR2 YYDKDF (reference sequence). The CDR3 sequence is 16 residues long.

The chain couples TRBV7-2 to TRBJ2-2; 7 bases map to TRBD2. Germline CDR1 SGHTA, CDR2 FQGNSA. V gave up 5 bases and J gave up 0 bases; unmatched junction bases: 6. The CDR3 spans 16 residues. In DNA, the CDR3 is TGTGCCAGCAGCCGGGGTCGGGAGGCGAACACCGGGGAGCTGTTTTTT. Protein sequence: CASSRGREANTGELFF.

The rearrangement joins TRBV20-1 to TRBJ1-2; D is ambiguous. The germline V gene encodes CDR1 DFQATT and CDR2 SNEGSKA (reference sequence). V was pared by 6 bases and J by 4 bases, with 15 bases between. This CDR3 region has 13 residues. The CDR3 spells CSAARVGLYGYTF. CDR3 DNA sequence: TGCAGTGCCGCTAGGGTAGGGCTCTATGGCTACACCTTC.

DNA of the CDR3: TGCAGCGCCCGAGGGGGCTCTGGGGCCAACGTCCTGACTTTC. Translated, it gives CSARGGSGANVLTF. The chain uses TRBV20-1 and TRBJ2-6, with D perhaps TRBD1 (6 bases). The germline gives CDR1 DFQATT, CDR2 SNEGSKA (reference sequence). The CDR3 is 14 residues long.

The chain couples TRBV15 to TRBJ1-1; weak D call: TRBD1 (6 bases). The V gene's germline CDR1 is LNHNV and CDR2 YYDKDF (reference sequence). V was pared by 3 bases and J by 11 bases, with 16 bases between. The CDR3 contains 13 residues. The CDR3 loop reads CATSRGAEVRAFF. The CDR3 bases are TGTGCCACCAGCAGGGGGGCCGAGGTGCGGGCTTTCTTT.

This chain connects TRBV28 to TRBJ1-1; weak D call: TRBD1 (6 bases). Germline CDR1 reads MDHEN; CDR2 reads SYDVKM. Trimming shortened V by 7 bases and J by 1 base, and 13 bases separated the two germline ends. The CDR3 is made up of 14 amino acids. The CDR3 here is CASKYRVRNTEAFF. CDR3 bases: TGTGCCAGCAAGTACAGGGTAAGGAACACTGAAGCTTTCTTT.

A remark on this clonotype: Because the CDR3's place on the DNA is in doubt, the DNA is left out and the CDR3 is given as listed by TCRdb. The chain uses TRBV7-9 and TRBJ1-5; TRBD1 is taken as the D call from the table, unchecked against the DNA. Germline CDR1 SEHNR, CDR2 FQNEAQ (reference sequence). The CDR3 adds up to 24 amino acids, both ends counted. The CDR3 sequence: CASTNQTSMYLCAGGTGGGQPQHF.

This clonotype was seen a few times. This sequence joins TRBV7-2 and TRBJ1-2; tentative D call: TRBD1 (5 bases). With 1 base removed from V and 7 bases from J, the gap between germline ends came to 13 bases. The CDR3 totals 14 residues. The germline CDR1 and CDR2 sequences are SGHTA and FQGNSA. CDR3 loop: CASSLEVRGGGYTF. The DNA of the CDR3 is TGTGCCAGCAGCTTAGAAGTCCGGGGGGGTGGCTACACCTTC.

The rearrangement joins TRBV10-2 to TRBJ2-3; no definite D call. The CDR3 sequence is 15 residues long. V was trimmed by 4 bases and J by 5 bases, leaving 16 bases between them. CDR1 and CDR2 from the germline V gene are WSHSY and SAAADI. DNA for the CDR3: TGCGCCAGCAGTGCAGCCGCCCCCTTAGGAGATACGCAGTATTTT. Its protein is CASSAAAPLGDTQYF.